This T cell receptor (beta chain) derives from a study of blood T cell repertoires in COVID-19. The protocol was immunoSEQ multiplex PCR, while the TCRdb copy is restricted to in-frame clones and leaves out a portion. The table lists about 490,000 clones, 80% to 90% of them singletons. The V gene lost 6 bases and the J gene lost 7 bases, with 12 bases spanning the gap. Germline CDR1 is MNHEY and CDR2 is SMNVEV (reference sequence). The CDR3 contains 12 residues. This clonotype was sampled from a human donor in a cohort sampled during active COVID-19. Sequenced input: peripheral blood. This chain uses TRBV27 with TRBJ1-1; D is unclear. The CDR3 is CASSSGRDEAFF. As DNA, the CDR3 is TGTGCCAGCAGCTCCGGACGGGATGAAGCTTTCTTT.